This entry lists 2 T cell receptor beta chains sequenced from one sample in a study of identical twins. TCRdb re-called the 5' RACE reads through MiXCR, storing one row per CDR3 protein. This sample has about 240,000 distinct CDR3 sequences, with approximately 7.8% found just once. These data are also associated with another study on yellow fever vaccine responses in identical twins.

The sample was CD8+ T cells sorted from blood. Every receptor here comes from a woman under 30 in good health.

The chain uses TRBV20-1 and TRBJ1-2; D is undetermined. This CDR3 is built from 16 residues. Germline V gives CDR1 DFQATT, CDR2 SNEGSKA (reference sequence). With 3 bases removed from V and 0 bases from J, the gap between germline ends came to 17 bases. CDR3 residues: CSASGETVLANYGYTF. As DNA, the CDR3 is TGCAGTGCTAGTGGAGAGACTGTCTTAGCTAACTATGGCTACACCTTC.

This clonotype turned up a few times. The chain links TRBV11-2 to TRBJ2-7, with a possible D match to TRBD1 (6 bases). Germline V gives CDR1 SGHAT, CDR2 FQNNGV. V gave up 4 bases and J gave up 3 bases, with 13 bases separating them. This CDR3 has 14 amino acids. The CDR3 is CASSYRQVYYEQYF. CDR3 nucleotide sequence: TGTGCCAGCAGCTACAGACAGGTTTACTACGAGCAGTACTTC.